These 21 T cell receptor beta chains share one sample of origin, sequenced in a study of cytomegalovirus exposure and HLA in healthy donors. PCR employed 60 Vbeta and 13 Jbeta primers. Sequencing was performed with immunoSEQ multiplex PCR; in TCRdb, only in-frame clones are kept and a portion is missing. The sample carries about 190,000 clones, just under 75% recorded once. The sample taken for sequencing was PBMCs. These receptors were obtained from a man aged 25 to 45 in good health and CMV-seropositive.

The CDR3 is CASSDRGLDQPQHF. CDR3 in DNA: TGTGCCAGCAGCGACAGGGGTTTGGATCAGCCCCAGCATTTT. The J gene is TRBJ1-5, the V gene TRBV7-2; 8 positions match TRBD1. Per the germline V gene, CDR1 is SGHTA and CDR2 is FQGNSA. After removal of 5 bases from V and 5 bases from J, the junction contained 5 bases not matched to a gene. CDR3 length equals 14 residues.

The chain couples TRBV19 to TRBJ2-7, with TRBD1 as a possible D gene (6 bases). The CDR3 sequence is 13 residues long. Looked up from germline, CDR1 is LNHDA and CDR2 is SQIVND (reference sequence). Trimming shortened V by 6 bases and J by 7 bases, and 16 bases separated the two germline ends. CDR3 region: CASRNRVSEEQYF. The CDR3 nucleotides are TGTGCCAGTAGAAACAGGGTAAGTGAGGAGCAGTACTTC.

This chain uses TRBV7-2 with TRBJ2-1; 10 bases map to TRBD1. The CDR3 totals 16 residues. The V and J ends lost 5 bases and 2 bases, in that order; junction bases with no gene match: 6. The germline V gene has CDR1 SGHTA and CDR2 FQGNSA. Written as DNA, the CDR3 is TGTGCCAGCAGCACACGGGGACAGGGGACCTACAATGAGCAGTTCTTC. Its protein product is CASSTRGQGTYNEQFF.

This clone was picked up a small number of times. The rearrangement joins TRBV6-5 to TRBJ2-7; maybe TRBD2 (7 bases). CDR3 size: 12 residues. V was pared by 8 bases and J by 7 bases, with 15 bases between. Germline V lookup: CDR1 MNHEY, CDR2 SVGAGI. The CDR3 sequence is CASRRGASEQYF. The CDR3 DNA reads TGTGCCAGCCGTCGGGGGGCGAGTGAGCAGTACTTC.

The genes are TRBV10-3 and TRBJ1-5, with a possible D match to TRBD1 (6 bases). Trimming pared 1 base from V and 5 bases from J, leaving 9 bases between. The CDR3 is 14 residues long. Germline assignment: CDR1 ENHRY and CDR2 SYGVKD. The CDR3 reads CAISELAGDQPQHF. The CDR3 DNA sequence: TGTGCCATCAGTGAGTTGGCAGGGGATCAGCCCCAGCATTTT.

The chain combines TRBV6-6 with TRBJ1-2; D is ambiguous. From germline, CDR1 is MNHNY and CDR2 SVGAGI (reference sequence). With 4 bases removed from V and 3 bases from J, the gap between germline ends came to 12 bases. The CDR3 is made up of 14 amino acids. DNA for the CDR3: TGTGCCAGCAGTTTAACTCGGGGAGACTATGGCTACACCTTC. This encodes CASSLTRGDYGYTF.

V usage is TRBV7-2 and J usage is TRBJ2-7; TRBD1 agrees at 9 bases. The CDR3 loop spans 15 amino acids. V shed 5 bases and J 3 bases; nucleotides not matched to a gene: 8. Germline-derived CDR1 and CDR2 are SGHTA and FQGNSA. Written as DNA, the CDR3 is TGTGCCAGCAGCGTGACCGGGACAGGGATCTACGAGCAGTACTTC. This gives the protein CASSVTGTGIYEQYF.

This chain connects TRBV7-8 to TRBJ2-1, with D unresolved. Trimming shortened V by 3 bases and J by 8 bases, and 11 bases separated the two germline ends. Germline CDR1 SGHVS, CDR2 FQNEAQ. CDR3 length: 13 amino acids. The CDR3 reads CASSFSSLDEQFF. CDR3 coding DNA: TGTGCCAGCAGCTTTTCCAGTCTCGATGAGCAGTTCTTC.

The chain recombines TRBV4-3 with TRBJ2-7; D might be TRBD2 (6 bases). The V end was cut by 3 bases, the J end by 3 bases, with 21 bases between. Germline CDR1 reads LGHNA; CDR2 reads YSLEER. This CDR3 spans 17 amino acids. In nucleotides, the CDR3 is TGCGCCAGCAGCCAGGGGGTAGTGGGGGGTCGAAGCTACGAGCAGTACTTC. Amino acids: CASSQGVVGGRSYEQYF.

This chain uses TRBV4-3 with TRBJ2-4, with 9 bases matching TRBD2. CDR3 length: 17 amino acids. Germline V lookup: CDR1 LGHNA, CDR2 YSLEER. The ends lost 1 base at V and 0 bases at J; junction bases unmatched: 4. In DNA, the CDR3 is TGCGCCAGCAGCCAAGGGGAGCGGGGGGTAGCCAAAAACATTCAGTACTTC. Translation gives CASSQGERGVAKNIQYF.

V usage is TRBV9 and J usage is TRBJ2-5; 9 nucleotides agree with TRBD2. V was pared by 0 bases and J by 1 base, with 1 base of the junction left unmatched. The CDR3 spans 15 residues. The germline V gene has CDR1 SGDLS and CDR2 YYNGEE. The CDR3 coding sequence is TGTGCCAGCAGCGTAGGCGGGAGGGCCCAAGAGACCCAGTACTTC. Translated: CASSVGGRAQETQYF. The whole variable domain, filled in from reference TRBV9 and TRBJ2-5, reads DSGVTQTPKHLITATGQRVTLRCSPRSGDLSVYWYQQSLDQGLQFLIQYYNGEERAKGNILERFSAQQFPDLHSELNLSSLELGDSALYFCASSVGGRAQETQYFGPGTRLLVL.

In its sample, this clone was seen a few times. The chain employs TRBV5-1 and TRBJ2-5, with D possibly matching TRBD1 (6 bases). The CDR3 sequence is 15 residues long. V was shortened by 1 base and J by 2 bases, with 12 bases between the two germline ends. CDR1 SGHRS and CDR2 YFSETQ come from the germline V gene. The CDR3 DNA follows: TGCGCCAGCAGCTTGTTGGGGGCGGAACAAGAGACCCAGTACTTC. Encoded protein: CASSLLGAEQETQYF.

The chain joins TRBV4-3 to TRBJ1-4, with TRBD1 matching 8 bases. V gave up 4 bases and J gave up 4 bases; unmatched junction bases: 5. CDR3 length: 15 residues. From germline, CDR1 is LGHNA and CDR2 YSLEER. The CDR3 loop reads CASSPGTGVNEKLFF. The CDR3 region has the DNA TGCGCCAGCAGCCCCGGGACAGGAGTTAATGAAAAACTGTTTTTT.

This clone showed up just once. As DNA, the CDR3 is TGTGCCAGCAGCCCCTCGGGGTCCTATGGCTACACCTTC. Amino acids: CASSPSGSYGYTF. The chain is built from TRBV7-2 and TRBJ1-2; D not certain. Germline-derived CDR1 and CDR2 are SGHTA and FQGNSA. The V and J ends lost 5 bases and 4 bases respectively, with 11 bases between them. This CDR3 spans 13 amino acids.

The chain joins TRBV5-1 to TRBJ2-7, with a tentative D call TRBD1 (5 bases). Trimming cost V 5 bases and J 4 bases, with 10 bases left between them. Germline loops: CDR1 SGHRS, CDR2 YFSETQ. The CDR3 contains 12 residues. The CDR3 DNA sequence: TGCGCCAGCAGATCCAGGGATTACGAGCAGTACTTC. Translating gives CASRSRDYEQYF.

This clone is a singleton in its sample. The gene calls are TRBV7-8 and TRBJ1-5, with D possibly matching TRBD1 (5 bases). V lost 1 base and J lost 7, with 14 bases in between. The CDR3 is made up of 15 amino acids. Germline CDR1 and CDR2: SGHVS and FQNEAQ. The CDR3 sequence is CASSLVGEGRQPQHF. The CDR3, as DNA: TGTGCCAGCAGCTTAGTGGGGGAAGGGAGGCAGCCCCAGCATTTT.

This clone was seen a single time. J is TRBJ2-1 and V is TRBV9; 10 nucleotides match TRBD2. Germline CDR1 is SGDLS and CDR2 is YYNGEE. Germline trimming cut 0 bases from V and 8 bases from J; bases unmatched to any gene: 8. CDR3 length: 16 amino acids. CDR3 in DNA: TGTGCCAGCAGCGTAGGAGGGAGCGGGAGGGTGGATGAGCAGTTCTTC. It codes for CASSVGGSGRVDEQFF.

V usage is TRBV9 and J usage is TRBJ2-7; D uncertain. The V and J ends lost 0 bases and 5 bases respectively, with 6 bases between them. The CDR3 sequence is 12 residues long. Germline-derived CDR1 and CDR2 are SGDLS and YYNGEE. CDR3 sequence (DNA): TGTGCCAGCAGCGTAGACAGCAACGAGCAGTACTTC. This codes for CASSVDSNEQYF.

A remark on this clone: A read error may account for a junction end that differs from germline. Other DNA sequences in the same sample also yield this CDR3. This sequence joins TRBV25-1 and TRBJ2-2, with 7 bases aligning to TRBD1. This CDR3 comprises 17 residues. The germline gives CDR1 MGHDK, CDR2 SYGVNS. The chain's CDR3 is CASSGQSTGVYTGELFF. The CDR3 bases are TGTGCCAGCAGTGGACAGTCCACAGGGGTTTACACTGGGGAGCTGTTTTTT.

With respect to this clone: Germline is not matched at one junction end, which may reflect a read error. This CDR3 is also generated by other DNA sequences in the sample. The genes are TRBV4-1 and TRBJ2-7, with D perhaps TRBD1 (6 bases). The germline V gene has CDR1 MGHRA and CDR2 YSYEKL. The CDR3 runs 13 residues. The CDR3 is CASSQTQGYEQYF. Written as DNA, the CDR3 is TGCGCCAGCAGCCAGACCCAGGGGTACGAACAGTACTTC.

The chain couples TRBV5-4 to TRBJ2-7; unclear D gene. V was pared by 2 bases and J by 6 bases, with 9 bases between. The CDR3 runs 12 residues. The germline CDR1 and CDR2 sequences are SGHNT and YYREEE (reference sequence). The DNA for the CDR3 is TGTGCCAGCAGCTTTCCCACTGGCGAGCAGTACTTC. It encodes CASSFPTGEQYF.